The following is a T cell receptor beta chain sequence with its context. Antigen specificity is unknown. MiXCR, applied by TCRdb to the RT-PCR reads, yields one record per CDR3 protein. The sample has 750,000 to 850,000 distinct CDR3 sequences; 18% are singletons. CDR1 is SGDLS and CDR2 is YYNGEE in the germline V gene. The CDR3 is 15 residues long. With 4 bases clipped from V and 2 bases from J, the junction kept 6 bases outside the gene matches. The data belong to a study of response to subunit inactivated influenza vaccine. Study outcomes and limitations: The authors put forward the suggestion that each seasonal influenza vaccination may bring in only a limited number of new T cells.

Sequencing used PBMCs from blood, obtained 4 to 6 days after vaccination. The genes are TRBV9 and TRBJ2-7, with 10 bases that match TRBD1. This TCR derives from a man between 50 and 59 years old who received an inactivated influenza vaccine. CDR3 loop: CASSKGQGSTYEQYF. The CDR3 bases are TGTGCCAGCAGCAAGGGACAGGGGTCTACCTACGAGCAGTACTTC.